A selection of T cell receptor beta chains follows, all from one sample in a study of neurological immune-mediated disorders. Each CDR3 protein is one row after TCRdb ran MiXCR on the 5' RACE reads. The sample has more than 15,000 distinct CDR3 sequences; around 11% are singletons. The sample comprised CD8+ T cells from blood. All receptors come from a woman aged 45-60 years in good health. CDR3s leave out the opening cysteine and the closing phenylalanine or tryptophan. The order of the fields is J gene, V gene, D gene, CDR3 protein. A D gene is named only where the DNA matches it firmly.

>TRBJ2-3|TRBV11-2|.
ASSLWDTRGLDTQY
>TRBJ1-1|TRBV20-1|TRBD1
SARGSTGTTEAF
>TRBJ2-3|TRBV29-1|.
SVWAGSTDTQY
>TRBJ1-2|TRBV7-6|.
ASSLESTPGTYGYT
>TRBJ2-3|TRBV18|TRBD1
ASSPGTDKPSTDTQY
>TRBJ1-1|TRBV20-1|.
SARKNTEAF
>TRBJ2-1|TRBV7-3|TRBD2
ASSPPGLAREQF
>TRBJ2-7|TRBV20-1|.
SARDHTRDTSSYEQY
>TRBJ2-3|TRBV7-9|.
ASSLGRGDTQY
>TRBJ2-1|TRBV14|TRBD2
ASSQLAGEEQF
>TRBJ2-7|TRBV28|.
AILRGNEQY
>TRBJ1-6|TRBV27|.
ASSPTGPPNSPLH
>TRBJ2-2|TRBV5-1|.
ASSPPGFHTGELF
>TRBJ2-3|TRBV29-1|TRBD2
SVAMAGGRTDTQY
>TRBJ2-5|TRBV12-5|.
ASGLGREETQY
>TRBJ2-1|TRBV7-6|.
ASSFRPGKREQF
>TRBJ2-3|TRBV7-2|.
ASTHPGSTDTQY
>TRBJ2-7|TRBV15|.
ATSREGTSYEQY
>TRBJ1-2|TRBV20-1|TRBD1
SASRTGGNYGYT
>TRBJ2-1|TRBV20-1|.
SARHSISYDEQF
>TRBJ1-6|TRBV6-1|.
ASNSPLH
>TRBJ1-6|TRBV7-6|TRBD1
ASSSAVGTGGSPLH
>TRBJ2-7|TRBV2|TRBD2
ASSESRSGGDYEQY
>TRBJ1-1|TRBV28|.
ASSLTANTEAF
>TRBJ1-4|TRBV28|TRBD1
ASGFGQGNEKLF
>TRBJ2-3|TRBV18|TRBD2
ASSPLAGVLDTQY
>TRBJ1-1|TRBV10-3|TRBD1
AIMTGGWNTEAF
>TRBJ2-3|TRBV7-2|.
ASRGGADRDTQY
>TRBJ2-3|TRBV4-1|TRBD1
ASSQDWTGGTDTQY
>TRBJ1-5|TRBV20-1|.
SASRDIGFDPNQPQH
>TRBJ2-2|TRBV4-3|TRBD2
ASSQESLREGLSGELF
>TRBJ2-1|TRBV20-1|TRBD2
SASKASGAHNEQF
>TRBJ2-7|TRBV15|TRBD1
ATSRDPTGPDEQY
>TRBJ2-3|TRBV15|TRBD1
ATSRGRDRTYSTDTQY
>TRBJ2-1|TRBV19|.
ASSIVRLGTYNEQF
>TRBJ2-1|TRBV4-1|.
ASSPAGLEQF
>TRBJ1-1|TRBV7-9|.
ASSFRSDGNTEAF
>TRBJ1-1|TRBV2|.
ASSDVLQNTEAF
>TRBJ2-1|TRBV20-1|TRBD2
SATGTSGSTYNEQF
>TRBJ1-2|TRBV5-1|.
ASSPDVGTANYGYT
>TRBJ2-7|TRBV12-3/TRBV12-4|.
ASSSFTGVVDEQY
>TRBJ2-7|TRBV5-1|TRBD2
ASGTTSGVYEQY
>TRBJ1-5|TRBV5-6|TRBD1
ASSLGTGLNQPQH
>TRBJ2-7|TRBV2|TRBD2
ASSELSSGRYEQY
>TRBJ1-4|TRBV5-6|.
ASSPGPGAANEKLF